The 20 T cell receptor beta chains listed next were all sequenced from one sample in a study of cytomegalovirus exposure and HLA in healthy donors. PCR was performed using 60 Vbeta and 13 Jbeta primers. This table comes from immunoSEQ multiplex PCR, and its TCRdb copy is limited to in-frame clones, with some not included. In the table there are tens of thousands of clones, more than 70% of which are singletons. The sample taken for sequencing was PBMCs. These receptors were collected from a man between 40 and 49 years old in good health and CMV-seronegative.

The CDR3 nucleotides are TGTGCCAGCAGCTTATCACTAGCGGGGGGTATTACCGGGGAGCTGTTTTTT. It is translated as CASSLSLAGGITGELFF. The gene calls are TRBV7-3 and TRBJ2-2; 12 nucleotides agree with TRBD2. Germline CDR1 and CDR2: SGHTA and FQGTGA. This CDR3 spans 17 amino acids. V was pared by 2 bases and J by 5 bases, with 6 bases of the junction left unmatched.

The chain is built from TRBV18 and TRBJ1-1; tentative D call: TRBD1 (5 bases). CDR1 and CDR2 from the germline V gene are KGHSH and LQKENI. V was pared by 5 bases and J by 6 bases, with 13 bases between. The CDR3 covers 13 residues. The CDR3 protein is CASSSTPGSEAFF. Here the CDR3 DNA reads TGTGCCAGCTCATCTACCCCAGGGTCTGAAGCTTTCTTT.

This clone was detected a few times. The junction departs from germline at one end; a sequencing error may be responsible. V gene TRBV7-9 combines with J gene TRBJ2-1; 11 nucleotides align to TRBD1. The length of the CDR3 is 15 residues. Germline V CDR1 and CDR2: SEHNR, FQNEAQ (reference sequence). In nucleotides, the CDR3 is TGTTCCAGCAGCATCGGACAGGGGGCGGACAATGAGCAGTTCTTC. Its translation is CSSSIGQGADNEQFF.

Of note for this clone: In the same sample, other DNA sequences code for this CDR3. The chain recombines TRBV5-1 with TRBJ2-7, with TRBD2 as a possible D gene (6 bases). CDR1 and CDR2 (germline): SGHRS, YFSETQ. Trimming stripped 4 bases from V and 4 bases from J, with 15 bases between. The CDR3 covers 14 residues. The CDR3 sequence: CASSPTGGNYEQYF. CDR3 in DNA: TGCGCCAGCAGCCCGACGGGCGGGAATTACGAGCAGTACTTC. Full variable domain (outside the CDR3, taken from reference TRBV5-1 and TRBJ2-7): KAGVTQTPRYLIKTRGQQVTLSCSPISGHRSVSWYQQTPGQGLQFLFEYFSETQRNKGNFPGRFSGRQFSNSRSEMNVSTLELGDSALYLCASSPTGGNYEQYFGPGTRLTVT.

Only one count was recorded for this clone. The V call is TRBV6-5, the J call TRBJ1-5; the match to TRBD1 covers 7 bases. CDR1 MNHEY and CDR2 SVGAGI come from the germline V gene. Trimming removed 0 bases from V and 3 bases from J; junction bases left unmatched: 2. There are 15 residues in the CDR3. CDR3 nucleotides: TGTGCCAGCAGTTACTCGGGGACAGACAATCAGCCCCAGCATTTT. Translated: CASSYSGTDNQPQHF.

The chain joins TRBV15 to TRBJ1-1, with D hard to call. Germline loops: CDR1 LNHNV, CDR2 YYDKDF (reference sequence). With 6 bases removed from V and 2 bases from J, the gap between germline ends came to 10 bases. This CDR3 is 13 amino acids long. In DNA form, the CDR3 reads TGTGCCACCAGTTCCGGGGATAACACTGAAGCTTTCTTT. It yields the protein CATSSGDNTEAFF.

The chain has TRBV10-1 and TRBJ1-2, with D possibly being TRBD1 (6 bases). Germline CDR1 is WNHNN and CDR2 is SYGVQD (reference sequence). The V end was cut by 5 bases, the J end by 8 bases, with 15 bases between. This CDR3 is built from 13 residues. In DNA form, the CDR3 reads TGCGCCAGCAGTATGGACAGAATCAAAGGCTACACCTTC. This translates into CASSMDRIKGYTF.

V is TRBV6-1 and J is TRBJ1-1; D may be TRBD1 (5 bases). This CDR3 comprises 13 residues. Trimming took 6 bases from V and 7 from J, leaving 15 bases between them. Germline V gene lookup returns CDR1 MNHNS and CDR2 SASEGT. CDR3 sequence: CASRQTDNNEAFF. The DNA for the CDR3 is TGTGCCAGCAGGCAGACAGATAATAATGAAGCTTTCTTT.

The V and J genes are TRBV25-1 and TRBJ1-1; possibly TRBD1 for D (5 bases). Germline V gene data show CDR1 as MGHDK and CDR2 as SYGVNS. CDR3 length: 12 residues. V was pared by 1 base and J by 8 bases, with 8 bases between. CDR3 region: CASSEWGQEAFF. Written as DNA, the CDR3 is TGTGCCAGCAGTGAATGGGGCCAGGAAGCTTTCTTT.

The genes are TRBV6-1 and TRBJ2-3; D call uncertain. The V and J ends lost 2 bases and 1 base respectively, with 10 bases between them. The germline gives CDR1 MNHNS, CDR2 SASEGT. The CDR3 loop spans 15 amino acids. Here the CDR3 reads CASSELVEGTDTQYF. CDR3 bases: TGTGCCAGCAGTGAACTTGTAGAGGGCACAGATACGCAGTATTTT.

The chain recombines TRBV28 with TRBJ1-2; D is ambiguous. CDR3 length: 14 amino acids. From germline, CDR1 is MDHEN and CDR2 SYDVKM. With 5 bases removed from V and 7 bases from J, the gap between germline ends came to 17 bases. The CDR3 DNA reads TGTGCCAGCAGTCCCATACGCCCCGGTCCTGGCTACACCTTC. Translated: CASSPIRPGPGYTF.

V is TRBV25-1 and J is TRBJ1-1, with a weak D call TRBD1 (6 bases). CDR3 size: 15 residues. V lost 0 bases and J 5 bases, leaving 13 bases between the germline ends. The germline CDR1 and CDR2 sequences are MGHDK and SYGVNS. The DNA for the CDR3 is TGTGCCAGCAGTGAATATCGCAGGGGTAGAACTGAAGCTTTCTTT. Translating it yields CASSEYRRGRTEAFF.

The chain joins TRBV27 to TRBJ1-6; D not certain. The CDR3 length is 13 residues. Between the trimmed V and J ends, which lost 4 bases and 6 bases, there was a span of 7 bases. CDR1 MNHEY and CDR2 SMNVEV come from the germline V gene (reference sequence). DNA for the CDR3: TGTGCCAGCAGTTCGCAGATTAATTCACCCCTCCACTTT. It is translated as CASSSQINSPLHF.

The rearrangement joins TRBV6-5 to TRBJ1-5; the D is unclear. Germline V CDR1 and CDR2: MNHEY, SVGAGI. V was clipped by 6 bases and J by 9 bases, with 12 bases between them. There are 12 residues in the CDR3. Here the CDR3 DNA reads TGTGCCAGCAGCCAGCCCACGGGGCCCCAGCATTTT. The encoded protein is CASSQPTGPQHF.

V and J are TRBV10-3 and TRBJ2-2; the D gene is possibly TRBD2 (5 bases). This CDR3 has 15 amino acids. Between the trimmed V and J ends, which lost 7 bases and 5 bases, there was a span of 17 bases. Germline V gene sequence: CDR1 ENHRY, CDR2 SYGVKD. CDR3 residues: CAIKEIPGETGELFF. CDR3 coding DNA: TGTGCCATCAAAGAAATTCCTGGGGAGACCGGGGAGCTGTTTTTT.

The chain links TRBV5-6 to TRBJ2-1; D gene unclear. The V gene's germline CDR1 is SGHDT and CDR2 YYEEEE. The CDR3 contains 16 residues. V was shortened by 4 bases and J by 1 base, with 15 bases between the two germline ends. The CDR3 sequence: CASSEDSWSSYNEQFF. CDR3 DNA: TGTGCCAGCAGCGAGGATTCTTGGAGTTCCTACAATGAGCAGTTCTTC.

This clone was seen a single time. The rearrangement links TRBV7-8 to TRBJ2-5; TRBD2 matches at 7 bases. V lost 3 bases, J lost 5 bases, and 9 bases stayed unmatched. CDR3 length: 15 residues. Germline V gene sequence: CDR1 SGHVS, CDR2 FQNEAQ. The CDR3 region has the DNA TGTGCCAGCAGCTTTGTTACGGGGGGAACCGAGACCCAGTACTTC. It encodes CASSFVTGGTETQYF. Using reference TRBV7-8 and TRBJ2-5 for the parts outside the CDR3, the full variable domain is GAGVSQSPRYKVAKRGQDVALRCDPISGHVSLFWYQQALGQGPEFLTYFQNEAQLDKSGLPSDRFFAERPEGSVSTLKIQRTQQEDSAVYLCASSFVTGGTETQYFGPGTRLLVL.

The chain employs TRBV25-1 and TRBJ2-5, with 9 bases aligning to TRBD2. CDR3 size: 15 residues. The junction had 8 bases not matched to a gene; V was cut back by 4 bases and J by 5 bases. Germline V gene lookup returns CDR1 MGHDK and CDR2 SYGVNS. Written as DNA, the CDR3 is TGTGCCAGCAGTGCATCCGGGACTAGCCTGGAGACCCAGTACTTC. Protein sequence: CASSASGTSLETQYF.

The CDR3 DNA reads TGTGCCAGCAGAAGGGACAGGGGTTTAATCCCTGAAAAACTGTTTTTT. Translated: CASRRDRGLIPEKLFF. J is TRBJ1-4 and V is TRBV28; 10 positions agree with TRBD1. This CDR3 is 16 amino acids long. Trimming cost V 6 bases and J 7 bases; bases outside gene matches: 11. Germline CDR1 MDHEN, CDR2 SYDVKM.

This chain connects TRBV28 to TRBJ2-7; D unresolved. Looked up from germline, CDR1 is MDHEN and CDR2 is SYDVKM. CDR3 length equals 15 residues. V gave up 2 bases and J gave up 0 bases, with 11 bases separating them. The CDR3: CASSLVGPSSYEQYF. In DNA, the CDR3 is TGTGCCAGCAGTTTAGTGGGTCCTAGCTCCTACGAGCAGTACTTC. The full variable domain, completed using reference TRBV28 and TRBJ2-7, is DVKVTQSSRYLVKRTGEKVFLECVQDMDHENMFWYRQDPGLGLRLIYFSYDVKMKEKGDIPEGYSVSREKKERFSLILESASTNQTSMYLCASSLVGPSSYEQYFGPGTRLTVT.